The source of this T cell receptor (beta chain) is a study of CD8 T cells in Susac syndrome. Study at large: Active disease was present in over five of the sequenced Susac syndrome patients, and remission in eight or nine.

Purification of the CD8+ and CD4+ T cells relied on negative isolation, and TEMRA cells underwent FACS enrichment. An amount of RNA that ranged from roughly 0.45 to 1 ug was reverse transcribed with random hexamers. Each CDR3 protein gets one entry after TCRdb re-called the immunoSEQ multiplex PCR reads with MiXCR. The table lists under 200,000 distinct CDR3 sequences, around 94% of them singletons. V lost 5 bases, J lost 10 bases, and 17 bases lay in between. Germline V gene lookup returns CDR1 SGHTA and CDR2 FQGNSA. This CDR3 region has 13 residues. The sequence derives from a human donor with Susac syndrome. The chain joins TRBV7-2 to TRBJ1-1; D gene uncertain. Sequencing was done on a sample of CD4+ T cells from PBMCs. The CDR3 here is CASSQRALGGAFF. In DNA form, the CDR3 reads TGTGCCAGCAGCCAGCGGGCCCTCGGCGGAGCTTTCTTT.